A selection of T cell receptor beta chains follows, all from one sample in a study of CD8 T cells in ankylosing spondylitis. One entry per CDR3 protein, called by TCRdb with MiXCR from the 5' RACE reads. The data hold hundreds of thousands of distinct CDR3 sequences, with under 20% observed a single time. The sample was blood, either unsorted or a sorted T cell fraction (not recorded which). These receptor sequences come from a male donor with ankylosing spondylitis. Each CDR3 is given with its conserved first and last residue. The order of the fields is D gene, clone size, V gene, J gene, CDR3 DNA, CDR3 protein. D genes are given only for firm matches. Rows may omit the clone size; those that give it use once, few, many or a size class.

>-|few|TRBV20-1|TRBJ1-1
TGCAGTGCCCAGACATGGCGGGGAGCTTTCTTT
CSAQTWRGAFF
>TRBD1|-|TRBV6-5|TRBJ1-4
TGTGCCAGCAGTTACCGCGAACAGGGGGCGGGTGAAAAACTGTTTTTT
CASSYREQGAGEKLFF
>TRBD2|few|TRBV4-3|TRBJ2-2
TGCGCCAGCAGCCAGTCTCCGGGACTAGCGGGTCCCGGGGAGCTGTTTTTT
CASSQSPGLAGPGELFF
>-|many|TRBV4-2|TRBJ2-1
TGTGCCAGCAGCCACCCAGGGGGGGGATACAATGAGCAGTTCTTC
CASSHPGGGYNEQFF
>-|-|TRBV7-9|TRBJ2-2
TGTGCCAGCAGCATCACAGGAAACACCGGGGAGCTGTTTTTT
CASSITGNTGELFF
>TRBD1|few|TRBV15|TRBJ2-7
TGTGCCACCAGCAGAGCTCGGACAGGGTCTTACGAGCAGTACTTC
CATSRARTGSYEQYF
>-|few|TRBV29-1|TRBJ1-3
TGCAGCGTTGTTCTGGACAGCCGAAACACCATATATTTT
CSVVLDSRNTIYF
>-|-|TRBV9|TRBJ2-3
TGTGCCAGCAGCAAGACTGGGACCACAGATACGCAGTATTTT
CASSKTGTTDTQYF
>-|-|TRBV20-1|TRBJ2-3
TGCAGTGCTAGCGTGTACCGCACAGATACGCAGTATTTT
CSASVYRTDTQYF
>-|-|TRBV6-1|TRBJ2-1
TGTGCCAGCAGATCACCGGGACAAGCTGACAATGAGCAGTTCTTC
CASRSPGQADNEQFF
>TRBD2|-|TRBV5-1|TRBJ2-5
TGCGCCAGCAGCTTGGGACTAGCTAAGACCCAGTACTTC
CASSLGLAKTQYF
>-|once|TRBV18|TRBJ1-6
TGTGCCAGCTCACCGGGTGAAGGGAGGAATTCACCCCTCCACTTT
CASSPGEGRNSPLHF
>-|few|TRBV5-1|TRBJ1-6
TGCGCCAGCAGCCCCCGGGGGGCTTCGTATAATTCACCCCTCCACTTT
CASSPRGASYNSPLHF
>-|-|TRBV20-1|TRBJ2-5
TGCAGTGCCAAGCCAGAGGAGACCCAGTACTTC
CSAKPEETQYF
>-|few|TRBV7-9|TRBJ2-5
TGTGCCAGCAGCTATCCTCGCGGCAGCCAAGAGACCCAGTACTTC
CASSYPRGSQETQYF
>TRBD1|-|TRBV20-1|TRBJ1-2
TGCAGTGCTAGGAGCCAGACAGGGGTCGAGGGCTACACCTTC
CSARSQTGVEGYTF
>-|-|TRBV18|TRBJ2-7
TGTGCCAGCTCACCACTCACGGGCCTCGAGCAGTACTTC
CASSPLTGLEQYF
>TRBD2|few|TRBV6-1|TRBJ2-2
TGTGCCAGCAGAAGACTAGCGGCCCACGGGGAGAACACCGGGGAGCTGTTTTTT
CASRRLAAHGENTGELFF
>-|few|TRBV4-1|TRBJ1-5
TGCGCCAGCAGCCAAGATAGTCAGGGAAACAATCAGCCCCAGCATTTT
CASSQDSQGNNQPQHF
>-|many|TRBV5-1|TRBJ2-1
TGCGCCAGCAGCTTTTCCGGGACAAACGGGAATGAGCAGTTCTTC
CASSFSGTNGNEQFF
>TRBD2|few|TRBV28|TRBJ2-1
TGTGCCACGACCAAGAGCGGGAGTCGCTCCGGTGAGCAGTTCTTC
CATTKSGSRSGEQFF
>-|few|TRBV29-1|TRBJ2-1
TGCAGCGTTGAAGTGGAGAGCTCCTACAATGAGCAGTTCTTC
CSVEVESSYNEQFF
>-|few|TRBV12-3/TRBV12-4|TRBJ1-5
TGTGCCAGCAGTTTTTTCGAGGGGAGCAATCAGCCCCAGCATTTT
CASSFFEGSNQPQHF
>TRBD1|-|TRBV5-1|TRBJ2-1
TGCGCCAGCAGCTTGGTGGCAGGGGGCCGCGGTGAGCAGTTCTTC
CASSLVAGGRGEQFF
>-|-|TRBV12-3/TRBV12-4|TRBJ1-5
TGTGCCAGCAGTTCGTATAACAGGGAAGTGAGTCAGCCCCAGCATTTT
CASSSYNREVSQPQHF
>-|-|TRBV4-1|TRBJ2-1
TGCGCCAGCAGCCAGGTTATAAAGATTGGTCGGCAGGCAGGGAATGAGCAGTTCTTC
CASSQVIKIGRQAGNEQFF
>-|few|TRBV30|TRBJ2-5
TGTGCCTGGAGCAACCCGCAAGAGACCCAGTACTTC
CAWSNPQETQYF
>-|-|TRBV6-1|TRBJ1-2
TGTGCCAGCACTCCACAGGAGACGCGGAACTATGGCTACACCTTC
CASTPQETRNYGYTF
>-|few|TRBV7-9|TRBJ2-3
TGTGCCAGCAGCCCCGTTGGAGCGGCTTACACAGATACGCAGTATTTT
CASSPVGAAYTDTQYF
>TRBD1|-|TRBV19|TRBJ2-1
TGTGCCAGTAGCACCGACAGGGGTAATGAGCAGTTCTTC
CASSTDRGNEQFF
>-|few|TRBV18|TRBJ1-3
TGTGCCAGCTCACCACCTTGGGGCTCTGGAAACACCATATATTTT
CASSPPWGSGNTIYF
>-|-|TRBV29-1|TRBJ1-1
TGCAGCGGCCTGGGGCCCACTGAAGCTTTCTTT
CSGLGPTEAFF
>TRBD2|-|TRBV6-2/TRBV6-3|TRBJ2-1
TGTGCCAGCAGTTACTCGAAGGGTCGCGCTAGCGGCTACAATGAGCAGTTCTTC
CASSYSKGRASGYNEQFF
>-|few|TRBV4-2|TRBJ2-7
TGTGCCAGCAGCCAACAGGACAAGGATCCCCCTGCATACGAGCAGTACTTC
CASSQQDKDPPAYEQYF
>-|-|TRBV28|TRBJ1-5
TGTGCCAGCATGTCTGACGGTAATCAGCCCCAGCATTTT
CASMSDGNQPQHF
>-|-|TRBV7-7|TRBJ2-5
TGTGCCAGCAGCCCAGCCATGGGAGGAGGGGAGACCCAGTACTTC
CASSPAMGGGETQYF
>TRBD1|many|TRBV2|TRBJ1-5
TGTGCCAGCAGTGTAAGGGACAGGGGGTTTCAGCCCCAGCATTTT
CASSVRDRGFQPQHF
>-|many|TRBV20-1|TRBJ1-1
TGCAGTGCTACCCCCGGGACAACAAACACTGAAGCTTTCTTT
CSATPGTTNTEAFF
>-|many|TRBV29-1|TRBJ2-3
TGCAGCGTTGAAGGGGGGCGAGGCACAGATACGCAGTATTTT
CSVEGGRGTDTQYF
>-|many|TRBV3-1|TRBJ1-2
TGTGCCAGCAGCCAAGATGGGGCATATGGCTACACCTTC
CASSQDGAYGYTF
>-|few|TRBV9|TRBJ2-6
TGTGCCAGCAGCGGAGCACACTCTGGGGCCAACGTCCTGACTTTC
CASSGAHSGANVLTF
>TRBD2|few|TRBV12-3/TRBV12-4|TRBJ2-1
TGTGCCAGCATTTGGGGACTAGCGGGAGAGAATGAGCAGTTCTTC
CASIWGLAGENEQFF
>TRBD1|-|TRBV6-6|TRBJ1-1
TGTGCCAGCAGGCCGAGGACAGGACTGGCTTTCTTT
CASRPRTGLAFF
>TRBD1|-|TRBV2|TRBJ2-5
TGTGCCAGCAGGGCGGACAGGTTGTTGGTTCGGGAGACCCAGTACTTC
CASRADRLLVRETQYF
>-|few|TRBV5-1|TRBJ1-3
TGCGCCAGCAGCGAAGGAGGGCGGGGGCCGGTAAACACCATATATTTT
CASSEGGRGPVNTIYF
>-|-|TRBV5-1|TRBJ2-3
TGCGCCAGCAGCCGACGGGACACCTTCACAGATACGCAGTATTTT
CASSRRDTFTDTQYF
>TRBD2|many|TRBV12-3/TRBV12-4|TRBJ2-3
TGTGCCAGCAGACAAGCGGGGGGGACAGATACGCAGTATTTT
CASRQAGGTDTQYF
>TRBD1|few|TRBV6-1|TRBJ1-2
TGTGCCAGCAACAGGGGGCGGAACTATGGCTACACCTTC
CASNRGRNYGYTF
>-|few|TRBV4-1|TRBJ1-4
TGCGCCAGCAGCCAAGCCAGCTTGTGGGGGGCTAATGAAAAACTGTTTTTT
CASSQASLWGANEKLFF
>-|few|TRBV19|TRBJ2-5
TGTGCCAGTAGTATCCCCAACAGGGTCGAGACCCAGTACTTC
CASSIPNRVETQYF
>-|-|TRBV18|TRBJ2-7
TGTGCCAGCTCCTTCAGGGGTGACGAGCAGTACTTC
CASSFRGDEQYF
>-|few|TRBV12-3/TRBV12-4|TRBJ2-2
TGTGCCAGCAGTTTAAGGACGGTGAACACCGGGGAGCTGTTTTTT
CASSLRTVNTGELFF
>-|few|TRBV3-1|TRBJ2-1
TGTGCCAGCAGCCACACGGTGGGCAATGAGCAGTTCTTC
CASSHTVGNEQFF
>-|-|TRBV20-1|TRBJ2-7
TGCAGTGCTGCCAGGGGAAGGGACGAGCAGTACTTC
CSAARGRDEQYF
>-|-|TRBV30|TRBJ1-2
TGTGCCTGGAGTGTAGGGGAGGAAGGCGACGGCTACACCTTC
CAWSVGEEGDGYTF
>TRBD1|-|TRBV28|TRBJ2-7
TGTGCCAGCAGTCCACTTCGGGACAGGAGCGCTGTGGACTTC
CASSPLRDRSAVDF
>TRBD1|few|TRBV10-3|TRBJ2-7
TGTGCCATCAGTGAAGTCGGGACAGGGAGTTCCTACGAGCAGTACTTC
CAISEVGTGSSYEQYF